This T cell receptor beta chain derives from a study of blood T cell repertoires in COVID-19 (TCRdb year 2020). A note on the overall study: Samples covering the acute and convalescent phases of COVID-19 were provided by collaborators in the United States, Italy and Spain. The prospective study material was composed of cDNA or gDNA derived from T cells, B-cell-depleted T cells, or PBMCs. Subjects who had been exposed to COVID-19, were actively infected with it, or had recovered from it provided the deeply sampled blood TCRbeta repertoires that made up the dataset. A freely available public database, intended as a resource for researchers studying the immune response to SARS-CoV-2, is where the repertoires were released. Samples came from the ongoing ImmuneRACE study (first 160 participants) plus 1,254 subjects from 6 global collaborators. Sample metadata almost always included a de-identified subject ID, COVID-19 status, age in years and sex. Where HLA class I and class II types were available, the types were taken from metadata supplied by the sample provider, not from assay-based typing.

CDR1 and CDR2 (MDHEN, SYDVKM) derive from the germline V gene. Trimming takes 7 bases off V and 7 bases off J; junction bases not matched to a gene: 4. Taken from cysteine to phenylalanine, the CDR3 has 13 residues. The only DNA kept is the CDR3, 39 bases in frame from the first base. Collaborating institutions collected whole blood in K2EDTA tubes following their own protocols. Collaborator samples were shipped for TCRbeta analysis as frozen whole blood, isolated PBMCs, or DNA extracted from either sample type. TCRbeta CDR3 regions were amplified from genomic DNA by means of the immunoSEQ Assay, a bias-controlled multiplex PCR. In the authors' own workflow: Within the assay, amplification of reference gene primers was used to estimate how many nucleated cells each sample contained. Sequence reads were collapsed and filtered to measure the absolute abundance of every unique TCRbeta CDR3 rearrangement. For each sample, productive Simpson clonality was calculated as the square root of Simpson's diversity index over productive rearrangements. TCRdb limited this immuneACCESS table to in-frame rearrangements with V and J called. A share of clones is missing; checked studies link under half to unresolved V genes, and the rest is unexplained. That table furnishes V, J and clone size, whereas the DNA furnished D and trimming. This sample has some 180,000 clones in its table, and around nine tenths of those were observed once. The ten largest clonotypes hold 6.5% to 8.5% of the sample.

This clone was detected once. What antigen it recognizes has not been identified. Base qualities are not provided; no much larger clone lies one nucleotide away. The paper as a whole reports these results and caveats: Clinical and demographic metadata were provided uncurated, with the amount varying by source and participant.

The chain links TRBV28 with TRBJ1-6; TRBD1 aligns with 7 central bases. The sequence derives from a man aged 40-49 years with acute or convalescent COVID-19. The sequencing input was peripheral blood. CDR3 region: CASIAGGNSPLHF. The nucleotide sequence is given as TGTGCCAGCATCGCAGGGGGGAATTCACCCCTCCACTTT. The reference TRBV28 and TRBJ1-6 proteins fill in what lies around the CDR3, so the full variable domain reads DVKVTQSSRYLVKRTGEKVFLECVQDMDHENMFWYRQDPGLGLRLIYFSYDVKMKEKGDIPEGYSVSREKKERFSLILESASTNQTSMYLCASIAGGNSPLHFGNGTRLTVT.